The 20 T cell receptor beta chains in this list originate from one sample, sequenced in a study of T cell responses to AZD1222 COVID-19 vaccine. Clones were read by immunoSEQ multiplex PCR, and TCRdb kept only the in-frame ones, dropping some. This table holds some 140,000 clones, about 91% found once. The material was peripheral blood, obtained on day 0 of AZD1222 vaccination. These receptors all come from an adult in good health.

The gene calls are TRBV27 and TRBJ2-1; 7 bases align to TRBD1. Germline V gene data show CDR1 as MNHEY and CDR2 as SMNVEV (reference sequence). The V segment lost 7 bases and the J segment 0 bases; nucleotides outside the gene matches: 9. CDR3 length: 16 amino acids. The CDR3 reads CASTRTGRNSYNEQFF. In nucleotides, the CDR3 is TGTGCCAGCACCAGGACAGGACGAAACTCCTACAATGAGCAGTTCTTC.

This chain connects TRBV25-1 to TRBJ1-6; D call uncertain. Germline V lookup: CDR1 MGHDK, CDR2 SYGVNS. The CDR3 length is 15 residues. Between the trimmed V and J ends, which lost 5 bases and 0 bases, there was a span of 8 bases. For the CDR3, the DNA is TGTGCCAGCAGTAAGGAGAGCTCCTATAATTCACCCCTCCACTTT. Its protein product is CASSKESSYNSPLHF.

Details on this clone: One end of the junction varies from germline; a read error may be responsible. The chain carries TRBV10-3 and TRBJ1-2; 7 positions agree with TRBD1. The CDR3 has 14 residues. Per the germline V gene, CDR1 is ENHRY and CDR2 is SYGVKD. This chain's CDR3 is CAITETGREHGYTF. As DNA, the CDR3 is TGTGCCATCACTGAGACAGGGAGGGAACATGGCTACACCTTC.

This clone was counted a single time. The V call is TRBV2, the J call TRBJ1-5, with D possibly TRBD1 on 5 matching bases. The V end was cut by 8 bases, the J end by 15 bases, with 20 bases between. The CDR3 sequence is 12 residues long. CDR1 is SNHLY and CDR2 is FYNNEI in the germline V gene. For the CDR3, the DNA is TGTGCCAGCGGGTCGGATCCGGGACGGCCGCATTTT. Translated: CASGSDPGRPHF.

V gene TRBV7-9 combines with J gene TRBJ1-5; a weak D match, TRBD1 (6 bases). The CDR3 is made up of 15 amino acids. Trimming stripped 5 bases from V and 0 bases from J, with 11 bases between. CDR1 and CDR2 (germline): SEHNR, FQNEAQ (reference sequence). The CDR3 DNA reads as TGTGCCAGCAGCGTTGGACAGACTAGCAATCAGCCCCAGCATTTT. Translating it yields CASSVGQTSNQPQHF.

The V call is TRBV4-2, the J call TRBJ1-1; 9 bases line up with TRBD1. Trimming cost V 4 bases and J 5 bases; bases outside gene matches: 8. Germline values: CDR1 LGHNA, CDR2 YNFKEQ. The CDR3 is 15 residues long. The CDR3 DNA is TGTGCCAGCAGCCCGGACGACAGGGGGAGGACTGAAGCTTTCTTT. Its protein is CASSPDDRGRTEAFF.

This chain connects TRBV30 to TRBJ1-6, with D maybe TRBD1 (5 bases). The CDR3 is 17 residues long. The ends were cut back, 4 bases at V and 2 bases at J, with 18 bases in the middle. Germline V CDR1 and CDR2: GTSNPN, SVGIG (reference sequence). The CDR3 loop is CAWMRGERWPYNSPLHF. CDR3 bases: TGTGCCTGGATGAGAGGGGAAAGGTGGCCCTATAATTCACCCCTCCACTTT.

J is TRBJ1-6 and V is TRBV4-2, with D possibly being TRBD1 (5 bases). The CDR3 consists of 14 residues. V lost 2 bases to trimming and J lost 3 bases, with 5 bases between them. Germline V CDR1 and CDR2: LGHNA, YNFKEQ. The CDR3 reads CASSQQGYNSPLHF. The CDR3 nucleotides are TGTGCCAGCAGCCAACAGGGCTATAATTCACCCCTCCACTTT.

The CDR3 DNA reads as TGTGCCAGCAGCGTAGCCCTCAGTGGGCGGGGGTTAGAGACCCAGTACTTC. Amino acids: CASSVALSGRGLETQYF. The chain uses TRBV9 and TRBJ2-5; 7 bases align to TRBD2. Trimming at V came to 0 bases and at J to 4 bases, leaving 12 bases not matched to a gene. The germline V gene has CDR1 SGDLS and CDR2 YYNGEE. The CDR3 covers 17 residues.

CDR3 in amino acids: CSASAQTYEQYF. Written as DNA, the CDR3 is TGCAGTGCTAGTGCCCAGACCTACGAGCAGTACTTC. This chain links TRBV20-1 with TRBJ2-7; D is uncertain. Per germline, CDR1 DFQATT and CDR2 SNEGSKA (reference sequence). V shed 3 bases and J shed 2 bases, with 8 bases lying between them. There are 12 residues in the CDR3.

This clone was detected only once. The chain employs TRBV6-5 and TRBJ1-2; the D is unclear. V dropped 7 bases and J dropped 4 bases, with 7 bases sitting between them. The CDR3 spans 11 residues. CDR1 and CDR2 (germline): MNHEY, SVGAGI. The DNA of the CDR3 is TGTGCCAGCACCACAAGCTATGGCTACACCTTC. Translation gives CASTTSYGYTF.

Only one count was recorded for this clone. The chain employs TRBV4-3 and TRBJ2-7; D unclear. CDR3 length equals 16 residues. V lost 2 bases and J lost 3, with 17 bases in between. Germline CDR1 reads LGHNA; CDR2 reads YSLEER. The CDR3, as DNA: TGCGCCAGCAGCCAACACCCTCGAGGTGAACACTACGAGCAGTACTTC. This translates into CASSQHPRGEHYEQYF.

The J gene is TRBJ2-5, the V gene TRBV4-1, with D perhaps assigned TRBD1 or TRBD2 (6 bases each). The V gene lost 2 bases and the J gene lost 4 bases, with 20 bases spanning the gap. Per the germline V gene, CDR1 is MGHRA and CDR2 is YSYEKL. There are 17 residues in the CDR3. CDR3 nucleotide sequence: TGCGCCAGCAGCCAAAGGGGGGCGGTGCAGGCAGGAGAGACCCAGTACTTC. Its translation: CASSQRGAVQAGETQYF.

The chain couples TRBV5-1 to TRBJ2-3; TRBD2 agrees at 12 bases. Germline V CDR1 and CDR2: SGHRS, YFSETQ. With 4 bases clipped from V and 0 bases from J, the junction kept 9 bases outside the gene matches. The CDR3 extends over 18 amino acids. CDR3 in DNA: TGCGCCAGCAGCCGCGGACTAGCGGGGTCCGCTAGCACAGATACGCAGTATTTT. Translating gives CASSRGLAGSASTDTQYF.

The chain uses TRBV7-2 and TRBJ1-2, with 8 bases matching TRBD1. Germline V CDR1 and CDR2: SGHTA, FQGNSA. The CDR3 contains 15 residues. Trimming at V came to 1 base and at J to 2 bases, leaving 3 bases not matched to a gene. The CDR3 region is CASSLGPGGNYGYTF. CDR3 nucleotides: TGTGCCAGCAGCTTAGGGCCAGGGGGCAACTATGGCTACACCTTC.

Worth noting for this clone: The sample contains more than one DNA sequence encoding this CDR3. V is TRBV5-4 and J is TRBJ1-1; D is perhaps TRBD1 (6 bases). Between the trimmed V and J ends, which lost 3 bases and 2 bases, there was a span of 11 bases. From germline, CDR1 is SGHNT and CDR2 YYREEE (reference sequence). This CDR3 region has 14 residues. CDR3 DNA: TGTGCCAGCAGCTCCGGGACACTAAACACTGAAGCTTTCTTT. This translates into CASSSGTLNTEAFF. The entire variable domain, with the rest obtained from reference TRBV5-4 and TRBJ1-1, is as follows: ETGVTQSPTHLIKTRGQQVTLRCSSQSGHNTVSWYQQALGQGPQFIFQYYREEENGRGNFPPRFSGLQFPNYSSELNVNALELDDSALYLCASSSGTLNTEAFFGQGTRLTVV.

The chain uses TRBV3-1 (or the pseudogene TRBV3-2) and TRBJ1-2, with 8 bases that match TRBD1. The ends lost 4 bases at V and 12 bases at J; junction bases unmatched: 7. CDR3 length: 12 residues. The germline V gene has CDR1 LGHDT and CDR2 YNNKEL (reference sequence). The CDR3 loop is CASSRETGVNTF. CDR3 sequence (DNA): TGTGCCAGCAGCCGGGAGACAGGGGTTAACACCTTC.

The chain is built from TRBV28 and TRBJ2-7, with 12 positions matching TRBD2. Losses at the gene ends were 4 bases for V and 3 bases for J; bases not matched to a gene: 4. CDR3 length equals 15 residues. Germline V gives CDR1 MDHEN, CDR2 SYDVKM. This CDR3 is CASSSLAGGRYEQYF. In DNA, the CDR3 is TGTGCCAGCAGTTCACTAGCGGGGGGCCGCTACGAGCAGTACTTC. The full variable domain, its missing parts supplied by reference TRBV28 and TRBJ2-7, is DVKVTQSSRYLVKRTGEKVFLECVQDMDHENMFWYRQDPGLGLRLIYFSYDVKMKEKGDIPEGYSVSREKKERFSLILESASTNQTSMYLCASSSLAGGRYEQYFGPGTRLTVT.

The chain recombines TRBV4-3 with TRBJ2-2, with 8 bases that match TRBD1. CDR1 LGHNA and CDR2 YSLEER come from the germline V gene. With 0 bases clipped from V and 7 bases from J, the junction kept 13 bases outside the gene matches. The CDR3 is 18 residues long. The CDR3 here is CASSQDGATGQVHGELFF. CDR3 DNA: TGCGCCAGCAGCCAAGATGGGGCTACGGGACAGGTCCACGGGGAGCTGTTTTTT.

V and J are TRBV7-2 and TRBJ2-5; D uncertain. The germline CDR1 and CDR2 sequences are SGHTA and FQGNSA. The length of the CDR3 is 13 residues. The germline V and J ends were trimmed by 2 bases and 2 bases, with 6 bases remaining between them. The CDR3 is CASSLRWQETQYF. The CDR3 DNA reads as TGTGCCAGCAGCTTAAGATGGCAAGAGACCCAGTACTTC.